This TCR beta chain emerged from a study of blood T cells in healthy people across ages. Study-wide points: The fall in TCR beta diversity per million T cells was roughly linear with age.

Then a second PCR, running about 7 to 11 cycles, was carried out with a sample-barcoded 5' primer and a J-beta primer mix. Unique molecular identifiers of 12 random nucleotides labeled each cDNA. The yield of each sample was at least 2.5 million CDR3-containing paired-end reads. TCRdb called the 5' RACE reads again in MiXCR, with one record for every CDR3 protein. Of 1.5 million to 2 million distinct CDR3 sequences listed, roughly 30% are singletons. Details on this clonotype: Its cognate antigen is unknown.

Extraction yielded at least 6 micrograms of total RNA per sample. The CDR3 spans 14 residues. V gave up 5 bases and J gave up 6 bases, with 13 bases separating them. The germline gives CDR1 SGHTA, CDR2 FQGNSA. This clonotype was sampled from a woman in her twenties or thirties in good health. Source material: blood. The V gene is TRBV7-2, the J gene TRBJ2-2, with D possibly TRBD2 on 6 matching bases. This CDR3 is CASSPSGVPGELFF. In DNA, the CDR3 is TGTGCCAGCAGCCCGTCGGGGGTCCCCGGGGAGCTGTTTTTT.